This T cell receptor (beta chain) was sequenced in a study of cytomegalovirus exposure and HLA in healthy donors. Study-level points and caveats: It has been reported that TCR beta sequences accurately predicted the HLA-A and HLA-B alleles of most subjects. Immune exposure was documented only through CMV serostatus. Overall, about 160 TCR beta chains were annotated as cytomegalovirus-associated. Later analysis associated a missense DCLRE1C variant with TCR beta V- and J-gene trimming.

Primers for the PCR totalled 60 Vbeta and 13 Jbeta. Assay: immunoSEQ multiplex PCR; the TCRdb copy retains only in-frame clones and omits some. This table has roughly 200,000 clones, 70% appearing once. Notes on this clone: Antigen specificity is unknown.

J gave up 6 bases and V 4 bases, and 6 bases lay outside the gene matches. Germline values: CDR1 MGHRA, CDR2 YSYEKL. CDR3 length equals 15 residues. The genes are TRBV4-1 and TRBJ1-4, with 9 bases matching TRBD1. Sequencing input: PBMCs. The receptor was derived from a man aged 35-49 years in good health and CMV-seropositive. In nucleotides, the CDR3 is TGCGCCAGCAGCCCTCCCGGGACAGGGTATGAAAAACTGTTTTTT. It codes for CASSPPGTGYEKLFF.